The clone carrying this T cell receptor (beta chain) has a handful of counts. Germline lookup yields CDR1 MNHNS and CDR2 SASEGT. The CDR3 runs to 16 residues. V was shortened by 2 bases and J by 1 base, with 13 bases between the two germline ends. The data were taken from a study of blood T cells in healthy people across ages. A second PCR, run for roughly 7 to 12 cycles, used a sample-barcoded 5' primer plus a J-beta primer mix. TCRdb independently ran MiXCR on the 5' RACE reads; one entry per CDR3 protein. The sample holds more than 1.4 million distinct CDR3 sequences, roughly 40% seen once. The receptor comes from a woman aged 18-30 years in good health. The rearrangement uses TRBV6-1 and TRBJ2-3; TRBD2 might be the D (6 bases). The sequencing input was blood. Here the CDR3 DNA reads TGTGCCAGCAGTGAAATTGGTCTAGCGCGCACAGATACGCAGTATTTT. It specifies CASSEIGLARTDTQYF.